This TCR beta chain was sequenced in a study of cytotoxic CD8 clonotypes in ibrutinib-treated CLL. Across the whole study: Among responders, about 24 were partial and 2 complete; after median roughly 70 months, around 14 stayed remitted and approximately 12 progressed.

Sequenced by immunoSEQ multiplex PCR; TCRdb stores in-frame clones only, minus some. The sample has roughly 250,000 clones, around three quarters seen once. This CDR3 is 15 amino acids long. Trimming took 6 bases from V and 5 from J, leaving 17 bases between them. Per germline, CDR1 MNHEY and CDR2 SMNVEV (reference sequence). Sequencing used PBMCs, obtained after 24 months of ibrutinib treatment. The source is a human donor with chronic lymphocytic leukemia. The V call is TRBV27, the J call TRBJ1-5, with a possible D match to TRBD1 (6 bases). The CDR3 region has the DNA TGTGCCAGCAGGCCCTTGCAGGGGCCTGATCAGCCCCAGCATTTT. Protein sequence: CASRPLQGPDQPQHF.